Detailed here is one T cell receptor beta chain. Germline V gives CDR1 MDHEN, CDR2 SYDVKM. V was pared by 1 base and J by 5 bases, with 6 bases of the junction left unmatched. This CDR3 is 16 amino acids long. In the authors' workflow: From reference gene primer amplification, estimates of nucleated cell counts were derived. Libraries were prepared by immunoSEQ multiplex PCR; TCRdb keeps only in-frame clonotypes and omits some of them. For V, J and clone size, that table is used; D and trimming come from the DNA. This sample has fewer than 150,000 clones; roughly 71% occur once, and the top ten carry roughly 20%. These data come from a study of blood T cell repertoires in COVID-19. Study as a whole: Acute and convalescent COVID-19 specimens originated in the United States, Italy and Spain.

Source material: peripheral blood. The receptor was isolated from a man older than 75 with acute or convalescent COVID-19. This chain joins TRBV28 and TRBJ1-4; TRBD1 agrees at 8 bases. The CDR3: CASSLSLTGGNEKLFF. The CDR3 DNA reads TGTGCCAGCAGTTTATCCCTAACAGGGGGAAATGAAAAACTGTTTTTT.